This entry is about one T cell receptor (beta chain). The antigen remains unidentified. This entry comes from a study of post-analysis software for immune sequencing data. About the research overall: Disease courses included relapsing-remitting, secondary progressive and progressive-relapsing multiple sclerosis.

Each TCR beta cDNA library carried unique molecular identifiers. From around 0.96 to 9.9 million T cells, around 500,000 cDNA molecules were obtained. TCRdb independently ran MiXCR on the PCR reads; one entry per CDR3 protein. The sample has hundreds of thousands of distinct CDR3 sequences, 35% to 40% seen once. Overall study results and limits: Patients showed TRBV5-6, TRBV5-1 and TRBV20-1 among about five TRBV segments more frequent than in controls. There was significantly lower normalized Chao1 diversity in multiple sclerosis patients than in controls. The authors found that F measure strongly co-clustered same-batch samples.

The CDR3 runs to 14 residues. The germline V gene encodes CDR1 SQVTM and CDR2 ANQGSEA. V usage is TRBV29-1 and J usage is TRBJ2-7, with TRBD2 matching 7 bases. The end of the DNA fits TRBJ2-5 better, so the J call may be wrong. The sample taken for sequencing was blood. The clonotype originates from a girl between 10 and 17 years old with multiple sclerosis. The CDR3 region is CSAGGTLRRETQYF. The CDR3 DNA reads TGCAGCGCCGGGGGGACCCTAAGGAGAGAGACCCAGTACTTC.